This T cell receptor (beta chain) was obtained from a study of blood T cells in healthy people across ages. General study findings and limits: Aged donors had fewer naive CD4+ cells and lower diversity than long-lived donors. Diversity estimates drawn from one million T cells were deemed underestimates.

It was with a sample-barcoded 5' primer and a J-beta primer mix that a second PCR of roughly 6 to 12 cycles was run. Via MiXCR, TCRdb re-called the 5' RACE reads, giving one row per CDR3 protein. The profile shows over 700,000 distinct CDR3 sequences, 25% of them singletons. The CDR3 consists of 15 residues. V was shortened by 1 base and J by 4 bases, with 11 bases between the two germline ends. Germline loops: CDR1 MGHRA, CDR2 YSYEKL. Turning to this clonotype: Its antigen is not known.

These sequences were also reported in another study, on T cells of mothers and their children. That report notes: Donation came from three healthy Caucasian mothers together with their six children.

The sequence was obtained from a boy between 5 and 17 years old in good health. The V call is TRBV4-1, the J call TRBJ2-1; D possibly corresponds to TRBD2 (6 bases). The source material was blood. The CDR3 sequence: CASSQAGLEYNEQFF. In nucleotides, the CDR3 is TGCGCCAGCAGCCAAGCGGGACTTGAATACAATGAGCAGTTCTTC.